This T cell receptor (beta chain) was obtained from a study of T cells in Graves' hyperthyroidism and ophthalmopathy. Each patient was aged 18 to 65 and had newly diagnosed hyperthyroidism of under 2 months' duration. The germline V gene encodes CDR1 MDHEN and CDR2 SYDVKM. The CDR3 covers 14 residues. V lost 7 bases and J lost 6; bases outside the gene matches: 8. From RNA transcripts, TCR beta CDR3 regions were amplified. HTBI primers were the set used in a first-round RT-PCR of the TCR CDR3. MiXCR, applied by TCRdb to the multiplex PCR reads, yields one record per CDR3 protein. The sample yields about 560,000 distinct CDR3 sequences, 15% to 18% seen once. This clonotype was counted many times. The antigen remains unidentified. General observations from the study: In simple terms, a model built on 13 V-J features told ophthalmopathy apart from stable hyperthyroidism.

The receptor was derived from a woman in her twenties or thirties with Graves' hyperthyroidism. The specimen was blood. The chain recombines TRBV28 with TRBJ2-5; 10 positions match TRBD2. This CDR3 reads CASTEREGLKTQYF. The DNA of the CDR3 is TGTGCCAGCACCGAGCGGGAGGGCCTAAAGACCCAGTACTTC.